This TCR beta chain emerged from a study of blood T cells in healthy people across ages. Study results and limitations: Versus aged donors, long-lived donors had higher diversity and more naive CD4+ cells.

A word on this clonotype: Its target is not known.

Together with a sample-barcoded 5' primer, a J-beta primer mix was included in a second PCR lasting about 7 to 11 cycles. In TCRdb, the 5' RACE reads were re-called with MiXCR into one record per CDR3 protein. The sample has 1,500,000 or so distinct CDR3 sequences, 35% to 45% seen once. Sequencing was carried out using blood. The sequence was collected from a woman between 18 and 29 years old in good health.

CDR3 nucleotide sequence: TGTGCCAGCAGCCACGGCGACAATTCCTTTAAAGATCAGTACTTC. As protein: CASSHGDNSFKDQYF. This chain connects TRBV5-5 to TRBJ2-4, with no clear D. V lost 4 bases and J 12 bases, leaving 23 bases between the germline ends. This CDR3 spans 15 amino acids. From germline, CDR1 is SGHKS and CDR2 YYEKEE (reference sequence).